This T cell receptor (beta chain) was retrieved from a study of control samples from healthy donors and cancer patients. The germline CDR1 and CDR2 sequences are SGHDT and YYEEEE. V was cut by 2 bases and J by 2 bases, with 8 bases left in between. This CDR3 is built from 14 residues. Data came from immunoSEQ multiplex PCR; TCRdb stores just in-frame clones and leaves some out. This sample carries about 160,000 clones, over 90% of them seen once, and the ten largest clones take over 1%. This rearrangement joins TRBV5-6 to TRBJ2-1, with D tentatively TRBD2 (6 bases). The receptor comes from a woman aged 30 to 39 in good health. The sample taken for sequencing was blood. The CDR3 loop is CASSLLAPYNEQFF. For the CDR3, the DNA is TGTGCCAGCAGCTTACTAGCCCCCTACAATGAGCAGTTCTTC.